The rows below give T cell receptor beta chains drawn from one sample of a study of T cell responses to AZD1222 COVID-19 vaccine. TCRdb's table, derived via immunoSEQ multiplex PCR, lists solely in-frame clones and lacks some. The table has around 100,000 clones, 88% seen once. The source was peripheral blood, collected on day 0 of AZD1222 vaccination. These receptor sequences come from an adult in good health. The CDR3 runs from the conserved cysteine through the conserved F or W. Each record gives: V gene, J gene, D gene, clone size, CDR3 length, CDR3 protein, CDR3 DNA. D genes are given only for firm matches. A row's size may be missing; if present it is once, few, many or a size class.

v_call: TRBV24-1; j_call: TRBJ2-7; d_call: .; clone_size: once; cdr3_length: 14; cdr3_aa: CATSDRSSPHEQYF; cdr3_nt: TGTGCCACCAGTGATCGGTCATCTCCCCACGAGCAGTACTTC
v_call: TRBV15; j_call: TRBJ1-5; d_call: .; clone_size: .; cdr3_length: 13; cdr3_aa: CATSREVLQPQHF; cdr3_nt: TGTGCCACCAGCAGAGAGGTTCTTCAGCCCCAGCATTTT
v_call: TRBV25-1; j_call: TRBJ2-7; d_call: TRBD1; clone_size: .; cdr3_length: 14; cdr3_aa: CASSEWGQTHEQYF; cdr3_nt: TGTGCCAGCAGTGAATGGGGACAGACCCACGAGCAGTACTTC
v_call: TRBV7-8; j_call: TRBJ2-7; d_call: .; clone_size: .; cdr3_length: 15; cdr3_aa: CASSLLATTAHEQYF; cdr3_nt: TGTGCCAGCAGCCTTCTCGCGACGACAGCCCACGAGCAGTACTTC
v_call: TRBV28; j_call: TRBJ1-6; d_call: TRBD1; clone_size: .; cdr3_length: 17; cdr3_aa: CASSPRTGGIDNSPLHF; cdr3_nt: TGTGCCAGCAGTCCCCGGACAGGGGGCATAGATAATTCACCCCTCCACTTT
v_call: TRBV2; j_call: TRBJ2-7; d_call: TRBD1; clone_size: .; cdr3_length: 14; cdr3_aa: CASSLDRGLGEQYF; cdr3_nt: TGTGCCAGCAGCCTTGACAGGGGGCTAGGCGAGCAGTACTTC
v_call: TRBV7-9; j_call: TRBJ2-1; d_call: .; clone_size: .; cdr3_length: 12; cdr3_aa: CASSPPHNEQFF; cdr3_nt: TGTGCCAGCAGCCCCCCCCACAATGAGCAGTTCTTC
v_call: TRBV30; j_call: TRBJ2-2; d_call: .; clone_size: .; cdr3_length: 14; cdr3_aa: CAWRSTANTGELFF; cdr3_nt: TGTGCCTGGAGGAGTACAGCTAACACCGGGGAGCTGTTTTTT
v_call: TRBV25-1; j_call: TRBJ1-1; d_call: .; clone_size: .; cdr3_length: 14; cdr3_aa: CASSEDFMNTEAFF; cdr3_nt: TGTGCCAGCAGTGAAGACTTCATGAACACTGAAGCTTTCTTT
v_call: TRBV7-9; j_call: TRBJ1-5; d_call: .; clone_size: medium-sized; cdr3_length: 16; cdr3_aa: CARRRGPLCSNQPQHF; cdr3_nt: TGTGCCAGACGGAGGGGCCCACTGTGTAGCAATCAGCCCCAGCATTTT
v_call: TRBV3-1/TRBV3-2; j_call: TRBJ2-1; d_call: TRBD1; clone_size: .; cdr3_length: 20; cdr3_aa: CASSQESGTGSPSSYNEQFF; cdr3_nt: TGTGCCAGCAGCCAAGAATCTGGGACAGGGTCCCCGAGCTCCTACAATGAGCAGTTCTTC
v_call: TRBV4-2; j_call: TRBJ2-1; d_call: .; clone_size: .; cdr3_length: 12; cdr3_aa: CASSQEYNEQFF; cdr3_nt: TGTGCCAGCAGCCAGGAGTACAATGAGCAGTTCTTC
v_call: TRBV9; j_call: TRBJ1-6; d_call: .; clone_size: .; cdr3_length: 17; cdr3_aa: CASSVSQVATYNSPLHF; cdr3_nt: TGTGCCAGCAGCGTGAGTCAGGTCGCGACTTATAATTCACCCCTCCACTTT
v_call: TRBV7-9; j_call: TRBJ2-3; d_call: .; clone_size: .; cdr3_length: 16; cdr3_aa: CASSPVTGISTDTQYF; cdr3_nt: TGTGCCAGCAGCCCAGTAACAGGGATTAGCACAGATACGCAGTATTTT
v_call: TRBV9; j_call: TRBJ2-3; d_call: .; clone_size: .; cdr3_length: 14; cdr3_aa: CASSLMSTTDTQYF; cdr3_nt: TGTGCCAGCAGCTTGATGAGTACCACAGATACGCAGTATTTT
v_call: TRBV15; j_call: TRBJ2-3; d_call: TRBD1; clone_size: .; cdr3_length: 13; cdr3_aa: CATSRPGQATQYF; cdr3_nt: TGTGCCACCAGCAGACCCGGACAGGCAACGCAGTATTTT
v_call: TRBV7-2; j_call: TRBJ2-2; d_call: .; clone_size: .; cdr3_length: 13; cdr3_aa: CASSWTNTGELFF; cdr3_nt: TGTGCCAGCAGCTGGACGAACACCGGGGAGCTGTTTTTT
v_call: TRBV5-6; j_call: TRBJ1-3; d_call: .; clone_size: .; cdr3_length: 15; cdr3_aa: CASSLLQGVGNTIYF; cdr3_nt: TGTGCCAGCAGCCTCCTACAGGGAGTAGGGAACACCATATATTTT
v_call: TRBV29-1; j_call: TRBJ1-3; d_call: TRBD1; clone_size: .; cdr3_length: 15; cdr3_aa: CSVGRGTGSGNTIYF; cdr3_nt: TGCAGCGTAGGCAGAGGGACAGGGAGTGGAAACACCATATATTTT
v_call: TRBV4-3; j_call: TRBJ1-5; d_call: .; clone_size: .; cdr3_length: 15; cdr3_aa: CASSQDQQSNQPQHF; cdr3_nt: TGCGCCAGCAGCCAAGATCAACAGAGCAATCAGCCCCAGCATTTT
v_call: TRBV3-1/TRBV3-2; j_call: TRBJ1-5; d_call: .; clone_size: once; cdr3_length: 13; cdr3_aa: CASSQWENQPQHF; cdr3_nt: TGTGCCAGCAGCCAGTGGGAAAATCAGCCCCAGCATTTT
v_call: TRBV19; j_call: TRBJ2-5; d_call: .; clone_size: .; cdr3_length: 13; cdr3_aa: CASSFAIQETQYF; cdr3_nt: TGTGCCAGTAGTTTTGCGATCCAAGAGACCCAGTACTTC
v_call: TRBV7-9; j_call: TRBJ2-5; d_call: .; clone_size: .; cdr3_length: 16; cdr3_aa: CASSLEGTVLQETQYF; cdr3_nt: TGTGCCAGCAGCTTAGAGGGGACGGTTCTCCAAGAGACCCAGTACTTC
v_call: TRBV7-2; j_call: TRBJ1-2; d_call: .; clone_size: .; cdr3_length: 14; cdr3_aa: CASSLDSGNYGYTF; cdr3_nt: TGTGCCAGCAGCTTGGACAGCGGAAACTATGGCTACACCTTC
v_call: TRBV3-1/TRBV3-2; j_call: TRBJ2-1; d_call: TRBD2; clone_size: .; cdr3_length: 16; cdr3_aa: CASSQVAGGPYNEQFF; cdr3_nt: TGTGCCAGCAGCCAAGTAGCGGGAGGGCCCTACAATGAGCAGTTCTTC
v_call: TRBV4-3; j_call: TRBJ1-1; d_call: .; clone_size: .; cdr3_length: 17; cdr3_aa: CASSQVASGTPNTEAFF; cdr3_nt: TGCGCCAGCAGCCAAGTGGCCTCAGGGACTCCGAACACTGAAGCTTTCTTT
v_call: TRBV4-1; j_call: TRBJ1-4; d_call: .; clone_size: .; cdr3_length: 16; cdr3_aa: CASSQELWGVNEKLFF; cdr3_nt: TGCGCCAGCAGCCAAGAACTTTGGGGGGTTAATGAAAAACTGTTTTTT
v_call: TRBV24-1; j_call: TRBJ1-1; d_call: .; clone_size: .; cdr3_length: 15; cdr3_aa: CATSGLGGTNTEAFF; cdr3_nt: TGTGCCACCAGTGGGCTTGGCGGAACGAACACTGAAGCTTTCTTT
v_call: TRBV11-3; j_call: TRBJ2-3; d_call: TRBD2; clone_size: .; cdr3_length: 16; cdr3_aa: CASSSLPLAGLNTQYF; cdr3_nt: TGTGCCAGCAGCTCCCTTCCACTAGCGGGCCTCAATACGCAGTATTTT
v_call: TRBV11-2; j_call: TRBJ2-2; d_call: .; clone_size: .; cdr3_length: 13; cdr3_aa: CASSIRISGELFF; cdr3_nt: TGTGCCAGCAGCATCAGGATATCCGGGGAGCTGTTTTTT
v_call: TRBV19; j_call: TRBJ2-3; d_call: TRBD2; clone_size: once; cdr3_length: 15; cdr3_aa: CASSLLAGSTDTQYF; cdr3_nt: TGTGCCAGTAGTCTACTAGCGGGCAGCACAGATACGCAGTATTTT
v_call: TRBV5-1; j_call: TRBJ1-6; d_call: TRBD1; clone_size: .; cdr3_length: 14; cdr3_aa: CASSASGTDSPLHF; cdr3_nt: TGCGCCAGCAGCGCCTCAGGGACAGATTCACCCCTCCACTTT
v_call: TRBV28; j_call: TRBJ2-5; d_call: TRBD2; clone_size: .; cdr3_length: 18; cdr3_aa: CASSYPILAGDIQETQYF; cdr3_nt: TGTGCCAGCAGTTATCCCATACTAGCGGGAGATATCCAAGAGACCCAGTACTTC
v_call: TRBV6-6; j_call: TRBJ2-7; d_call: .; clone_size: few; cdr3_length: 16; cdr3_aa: CASSYGYPGPSYEQYF; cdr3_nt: TGTGCCAGCAGTTATGGGTACCCGGGACCTTCCTACGAGCAGTACTTC
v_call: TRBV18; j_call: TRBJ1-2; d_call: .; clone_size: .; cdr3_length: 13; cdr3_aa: CASSPDSLYGYTF; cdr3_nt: TGTGCCAGCTCACCCGACAGCTTATATGGCTACACCTTC
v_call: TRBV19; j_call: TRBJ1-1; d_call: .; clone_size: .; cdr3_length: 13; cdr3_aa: CASRSTLNTEAFF; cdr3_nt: TGTGCCAGTAGAAGTACATTGAACACTGAAGCTTTCTTT
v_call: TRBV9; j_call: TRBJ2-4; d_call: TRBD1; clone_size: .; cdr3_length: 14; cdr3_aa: CASSITGAGDIQYF; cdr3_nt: TGTGCCAGCAGCATCACAGGGGCAGGGGACATTCAGTACTTC
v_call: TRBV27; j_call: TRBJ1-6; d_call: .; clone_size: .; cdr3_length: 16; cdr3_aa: CASRVAQTQRNSPLHF; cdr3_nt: TGTGCCAGCAGGGTGGCACAGACACAGCGAAATTCACCCCTCCACTTT
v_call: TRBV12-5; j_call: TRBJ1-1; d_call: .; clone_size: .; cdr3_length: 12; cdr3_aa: CASGFQNTEAFF; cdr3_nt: TGTGCTAGTGGTTTTCAGAACACTGAAGCTTTCTTT
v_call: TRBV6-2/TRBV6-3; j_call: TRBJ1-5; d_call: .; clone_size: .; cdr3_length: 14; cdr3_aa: CASSTQGTGQPQHF; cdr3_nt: TGTGCCAGCAGCACCCAGGGAACGGGTCAGCCCCAGCATTTT
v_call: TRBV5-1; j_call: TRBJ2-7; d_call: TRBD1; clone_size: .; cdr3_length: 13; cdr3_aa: CASSPGQHYEQYF; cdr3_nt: TGCGCCAGCAGCCCGGGACAGCACTACGAGCAGTACTTC
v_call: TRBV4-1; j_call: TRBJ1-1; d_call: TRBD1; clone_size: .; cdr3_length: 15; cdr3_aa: CASSQPGQWHTEAFF; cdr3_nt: TGCGCCAGCAGCCAACCGGGACAGTGGCACACTGAAGCTTTCTTT
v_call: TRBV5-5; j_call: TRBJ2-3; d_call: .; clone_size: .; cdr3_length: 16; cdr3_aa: CASSLGYRPITDTQYF; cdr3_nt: TGTGCCAGCAGCTTGGGGTACCGCCCCATCACAGATACGCAGTATTTT
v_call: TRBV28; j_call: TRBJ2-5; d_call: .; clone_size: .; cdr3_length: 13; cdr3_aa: CASSPDMGETQYF; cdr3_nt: TGTGCCAGCAGCCCGGACATGGGAGAGACCCAGTACTTC
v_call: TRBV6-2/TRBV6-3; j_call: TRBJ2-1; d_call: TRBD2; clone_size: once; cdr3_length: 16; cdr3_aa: CASSGTSGRAANEQFF; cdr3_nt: TGTGCCAGCAGCGGGACTAGCGGGAGGGCCGCCAATGAGCAGTTCTTC
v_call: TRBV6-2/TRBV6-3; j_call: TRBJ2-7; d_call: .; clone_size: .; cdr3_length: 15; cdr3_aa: CASSQPSGTAYEQYF; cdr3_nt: TGTGCCAGCAGTCAACCCTCCGGGACGGCCTACGAGCAGTACTTC
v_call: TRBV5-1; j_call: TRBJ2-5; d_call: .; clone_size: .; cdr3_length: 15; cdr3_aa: CARSLGGARQETQYF; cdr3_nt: TGCGCCCGCAGCTTGGGGGGGGCCAGACAAGAGACCCAGTACTTC
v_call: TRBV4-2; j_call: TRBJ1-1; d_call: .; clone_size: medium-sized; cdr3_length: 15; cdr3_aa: CASSQDGTGNTEAFF; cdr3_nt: TGTGCCAGCAGCCAAGATGGGACCGGGAACACTGAAGCTTTCTTT
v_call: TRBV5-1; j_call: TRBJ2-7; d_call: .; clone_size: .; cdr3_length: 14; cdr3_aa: CASSLVVRSYEQYF; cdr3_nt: TGCGCCAGCAGCTTGGTTGTCAGGTCCTACGAGCAGTACTTC
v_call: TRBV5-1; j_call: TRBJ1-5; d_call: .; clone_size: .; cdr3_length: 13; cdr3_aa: CASSLVGAQPQHF; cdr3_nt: TGCGCCAGCAGCTTGGTCGGGGCTCAGCCCCAGCATTTT
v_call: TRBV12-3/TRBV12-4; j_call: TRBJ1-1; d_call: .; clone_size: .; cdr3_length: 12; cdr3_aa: CASSLATMGAFF; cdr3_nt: TGTGCCAGCAGTTTAGCCACCATGGGGGCTTTCTTT
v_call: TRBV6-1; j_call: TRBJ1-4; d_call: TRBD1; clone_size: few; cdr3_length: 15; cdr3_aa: CASSDEGTGGEKLFF; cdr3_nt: TGTGCCAGCAGTGACGAGGGGACAGGGGGTGAAAAACTGTTTTTT
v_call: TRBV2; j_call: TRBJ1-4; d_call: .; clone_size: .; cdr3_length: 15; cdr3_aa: CASRDTQGRGEKLFF; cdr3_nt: TGTGCCAGCAGGGATACACAGGGTCGCGGTGAAAAACTGTTTTTT
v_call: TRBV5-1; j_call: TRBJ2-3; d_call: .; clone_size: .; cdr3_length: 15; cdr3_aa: CASSNGNVGGDTQYF; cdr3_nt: TGCGCCAGCAGCAATGGAAATGTTGGGGGAGATACGCAGTATTTT
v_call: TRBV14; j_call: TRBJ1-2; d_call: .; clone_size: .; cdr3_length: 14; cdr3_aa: CASILSRAGYGYTF; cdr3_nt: TGTGCCAGCATCCTGAGCAGGGCGGGCTATGGCTACACCTTC